This T cell receptor (beta chain) derives from a study of T-cell reconstitution after alpha-beta-depleted transplantation in children. Study-wide results and limits: Some patients showed high day-60 TCRbeta diversity, which derived from surviving recipient T cells and thymic progenitors.

Unique molecular identifiers were incorporated when the TCRbeta library was constructed. TCRdb fed the PCR reads into MiXCR, producing one record per CDR3 protein. The sample comprises hundreds of thousands of distinct CDR3 sequences, approximately 15% of which are singletons, and under 6% rests with the top ten. The table lists this clonotype with a few counts. Its target is unknown. CDR1 is SEHNR and CDR2 is FQNEAQ in the germline V gene (reference sequence). The CDR3 extends over 14 amino acids. Deletions cut 5 bases from V and 3 bases from J, with 11 bases between. The chain recombines TRBV7-9 with TRBJ2-1; D call uncertain. The source is a male patient younger than 18 who had a stem cell transplant for acute lymphoblastic leukemia, so the T cells may come from the graft donor. The material was PBMCs, mostly from graft donor cells, obtained 360 days after TCRalphabeta/CD19-depleted stem cell transplant. The CDR3 DNA sequence: TGTGCCAGCAGCCCTCAAGCGTTCTACAATGAGCAGTTCTTC. It specifies CASSPQAFYNEQFF.